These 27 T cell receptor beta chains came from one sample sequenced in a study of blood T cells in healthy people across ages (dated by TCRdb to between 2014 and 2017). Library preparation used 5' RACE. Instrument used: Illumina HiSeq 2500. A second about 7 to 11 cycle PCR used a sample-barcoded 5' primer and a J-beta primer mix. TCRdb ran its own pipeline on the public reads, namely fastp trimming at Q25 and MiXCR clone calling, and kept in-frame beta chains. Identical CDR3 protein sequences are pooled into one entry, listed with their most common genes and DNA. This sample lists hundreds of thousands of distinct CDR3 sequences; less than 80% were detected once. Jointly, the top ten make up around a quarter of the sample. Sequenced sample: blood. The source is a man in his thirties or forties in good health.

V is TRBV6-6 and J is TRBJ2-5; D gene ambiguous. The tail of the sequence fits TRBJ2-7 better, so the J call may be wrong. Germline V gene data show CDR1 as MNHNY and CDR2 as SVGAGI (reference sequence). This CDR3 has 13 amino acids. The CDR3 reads CASSYKAVDEQYF. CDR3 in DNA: TGTGCCAGCAGTTACAAGGCAGTAGACGAGCAGTACTTC.

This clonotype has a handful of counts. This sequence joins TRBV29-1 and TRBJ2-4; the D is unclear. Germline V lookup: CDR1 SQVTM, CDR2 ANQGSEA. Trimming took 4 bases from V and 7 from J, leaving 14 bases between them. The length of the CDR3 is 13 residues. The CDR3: CSVVLGMWNIQYF. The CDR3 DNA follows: TGCAGCGTTGTGTTGGGGATGTGGAACATTCAGTACTTC.

The CDR3 spells CASSLRTPGQGVYGYTF. CDR3 sequence (DNA): TGTGCCAGCAGCTTAAGAACTCCGGGACAGGGGGTCTATGGCTACACCTTC. V and J are TRBV7-8 and TRBJ1-2, with 11 bases matching TRBD1. CDR3 length: 17 residues. Germline V gives CDR1 SGHVS, CDR2 FQNEAQ. V lost 2 bases to trimming and J lost 4 bases; unmatched junction nucleotides: 9.

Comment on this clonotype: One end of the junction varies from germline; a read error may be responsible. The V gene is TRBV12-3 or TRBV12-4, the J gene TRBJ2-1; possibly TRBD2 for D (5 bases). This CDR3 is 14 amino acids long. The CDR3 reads CASSSPAAYNEQFF. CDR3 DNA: TGTGCCAGCAGCTCCCCAGCGGCCTACAATGAACAGTTCTTC.

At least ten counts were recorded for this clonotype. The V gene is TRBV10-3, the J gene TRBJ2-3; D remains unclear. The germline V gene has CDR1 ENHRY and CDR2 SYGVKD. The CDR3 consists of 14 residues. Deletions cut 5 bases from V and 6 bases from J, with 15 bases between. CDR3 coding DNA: TGTGCCATCAGTTACGGCCCTCTTTCGGATACGCAGTATTTT. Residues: CAISYGPLSDTQYF.

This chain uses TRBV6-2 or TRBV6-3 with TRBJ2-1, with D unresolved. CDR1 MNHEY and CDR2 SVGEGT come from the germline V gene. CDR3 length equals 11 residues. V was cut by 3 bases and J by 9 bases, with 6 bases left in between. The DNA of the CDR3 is TGTGCCAGCAGTTATTTTCGTGAGCAGTTCTTC. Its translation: CASSYFREQFF.

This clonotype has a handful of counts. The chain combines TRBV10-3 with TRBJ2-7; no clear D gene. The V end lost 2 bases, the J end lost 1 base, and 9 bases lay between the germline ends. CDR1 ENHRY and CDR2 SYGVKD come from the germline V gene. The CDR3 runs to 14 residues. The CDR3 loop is CAISERAQSYEQYF. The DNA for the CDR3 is TGTGCCATCAGTGAGAGGGCACAATCCTACGAGCAGTACTTC.

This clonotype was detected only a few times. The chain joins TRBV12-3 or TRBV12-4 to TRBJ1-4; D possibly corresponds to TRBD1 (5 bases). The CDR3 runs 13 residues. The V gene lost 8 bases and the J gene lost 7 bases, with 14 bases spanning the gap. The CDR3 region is CASCRGTREKLFF. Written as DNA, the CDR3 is TGTGCCAGCTGCCGTGGGACGCGTGAAAAACTGTTTTTT.

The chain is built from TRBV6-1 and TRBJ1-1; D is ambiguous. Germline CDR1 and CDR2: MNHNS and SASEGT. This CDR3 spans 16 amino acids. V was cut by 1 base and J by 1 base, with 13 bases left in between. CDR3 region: CASSEEGFYPNTEAFF. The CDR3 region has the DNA TGTGCCAGCAGTGAAGAAGGCTTTTACCCGAACACTGAAGCTTTCTTT.

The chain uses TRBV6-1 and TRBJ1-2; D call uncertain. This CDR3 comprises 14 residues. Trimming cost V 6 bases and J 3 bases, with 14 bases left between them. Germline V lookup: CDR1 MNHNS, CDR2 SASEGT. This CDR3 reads CASRTGTADYGYTF. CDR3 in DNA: TGTGCCAGCAGGACCGGAACAGCGGACTATGGCTACACCTTC.

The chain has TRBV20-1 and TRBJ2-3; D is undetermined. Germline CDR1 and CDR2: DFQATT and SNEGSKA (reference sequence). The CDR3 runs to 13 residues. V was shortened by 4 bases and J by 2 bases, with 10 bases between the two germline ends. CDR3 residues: CSANVGNTDTQYF. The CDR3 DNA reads TGCAGTGCTAACGTGGGGAACACAGATACGCAGTATTTT.

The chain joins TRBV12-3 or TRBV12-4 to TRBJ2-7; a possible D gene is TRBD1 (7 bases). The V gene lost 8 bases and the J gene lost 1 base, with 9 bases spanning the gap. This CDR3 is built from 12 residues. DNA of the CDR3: TGTGCCAGCGCAGGGGGGTCCTACGAGCAGTACTTC. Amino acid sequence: CASAGGSYEQYF.

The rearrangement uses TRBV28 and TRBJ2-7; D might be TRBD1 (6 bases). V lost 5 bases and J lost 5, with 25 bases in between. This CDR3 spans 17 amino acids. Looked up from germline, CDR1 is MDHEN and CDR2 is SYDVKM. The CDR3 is CASSASIDRWRAHEQYF. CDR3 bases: TGTGCCAGCAGTGCGTCCATCGACAGGTGGAGAGCCCACGAGCAGTACTTC.

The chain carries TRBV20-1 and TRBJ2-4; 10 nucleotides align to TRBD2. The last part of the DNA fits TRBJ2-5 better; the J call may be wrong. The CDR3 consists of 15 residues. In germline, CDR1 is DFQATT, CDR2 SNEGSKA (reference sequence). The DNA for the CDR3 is TGCAGTGCGCGAATAGCGGGGGGAAGACAAGAGACCCAGTACTTC. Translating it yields CSARIAGGRQETQYF.

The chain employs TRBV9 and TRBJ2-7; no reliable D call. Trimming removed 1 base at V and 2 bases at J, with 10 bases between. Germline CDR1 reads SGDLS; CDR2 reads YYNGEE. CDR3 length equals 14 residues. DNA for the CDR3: TGTGCCAGCAGCGTAAGTCACGGTACCTACGAGCAGTACTTC. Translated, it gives CASSVSHGTYEQYF.

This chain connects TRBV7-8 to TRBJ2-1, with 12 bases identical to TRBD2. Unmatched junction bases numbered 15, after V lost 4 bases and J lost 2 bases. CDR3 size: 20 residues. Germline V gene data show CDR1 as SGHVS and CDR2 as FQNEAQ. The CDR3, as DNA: TGTGCCAGCAGCTCCACTAGCGGGGGGCCGCTGGGAGATGCCTACAATGAGCAGTTCTTC. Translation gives CASSSTSGGPLGDAYNEQFF. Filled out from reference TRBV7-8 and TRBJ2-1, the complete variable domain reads GAGVSQSPRYKVAKRGQDVALRCDPISGHVSLFWYQQALGQGPEFLTYFQNEAQLDKSGLPSDRFFAERPEGSVSTLKIQRTQQEDSAVYLCASSSTSGGPLGDAYNEQFFGPGTRLTVL.

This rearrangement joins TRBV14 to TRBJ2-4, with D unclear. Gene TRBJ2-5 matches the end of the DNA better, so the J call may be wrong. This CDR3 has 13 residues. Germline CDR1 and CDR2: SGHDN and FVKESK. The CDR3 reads CASSQIGQETQYF. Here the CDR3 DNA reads TGTGCCAGCAGCCAAATTGGTCAAGAGACCCAGTACTTC.

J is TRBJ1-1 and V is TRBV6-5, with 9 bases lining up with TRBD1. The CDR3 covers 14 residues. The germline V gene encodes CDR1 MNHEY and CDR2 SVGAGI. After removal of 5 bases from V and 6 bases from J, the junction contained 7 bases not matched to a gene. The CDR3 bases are TGTGCCAGCAGTAGGCGGACAGGGGATGCTGAAGCTTTCTTT. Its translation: CASSRRTGDAEAFF.

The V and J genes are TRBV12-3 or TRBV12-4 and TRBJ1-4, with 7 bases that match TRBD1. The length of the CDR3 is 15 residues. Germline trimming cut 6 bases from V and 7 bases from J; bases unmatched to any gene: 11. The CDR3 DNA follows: TGTGCCAGCAGCCCTCTTACAGGGGCGGGTGAAAAACTGTTTTTT. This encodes CASSPLTGAGEKLFF.

CDR3 nucleotide sequence: TGCAGCGCGGGCGGATCCTACGAGCAGTACTTC. Residues: CSAGGSYEQYF. The genes are TRBV29-1 and TRBJ2-7; D gene unclear. There are 11 residues in the CDR3. Germline CDR1 SQVTM, CDR2 ANQGSEA. The V gene lost 7 bases and the J gene lost 1 base, with 8 bases spanning the gap.

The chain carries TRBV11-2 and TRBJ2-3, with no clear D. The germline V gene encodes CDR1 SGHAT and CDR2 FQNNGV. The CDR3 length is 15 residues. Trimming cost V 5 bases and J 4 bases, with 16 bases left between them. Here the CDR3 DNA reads TGTGCCAGCAGCCGCCCCCGCAGAGAGCCAGATACGCAGTATTTT. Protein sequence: CASSRPRREPDTQYF.

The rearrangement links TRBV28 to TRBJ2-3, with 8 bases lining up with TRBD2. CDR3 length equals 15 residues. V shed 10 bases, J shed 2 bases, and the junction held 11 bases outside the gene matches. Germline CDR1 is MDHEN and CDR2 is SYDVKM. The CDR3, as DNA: TGTGCCACAAAGCAAAGCGGGAGTCCCACAGATACGCAGTATTTT. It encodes CATKQSGSPTDTQYF.

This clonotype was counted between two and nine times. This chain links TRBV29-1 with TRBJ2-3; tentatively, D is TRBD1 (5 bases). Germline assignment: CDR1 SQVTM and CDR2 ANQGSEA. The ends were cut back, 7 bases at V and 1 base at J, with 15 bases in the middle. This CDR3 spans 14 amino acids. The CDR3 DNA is TGCAGCGGAGACAGTTCAACTGGCACAGATACGCAGTATTTT. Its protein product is CSGDSSTGTDTQYF.

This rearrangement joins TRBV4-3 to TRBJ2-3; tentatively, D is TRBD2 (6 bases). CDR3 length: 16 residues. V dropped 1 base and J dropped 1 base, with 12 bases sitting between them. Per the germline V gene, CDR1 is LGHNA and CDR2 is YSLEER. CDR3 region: CASSQVGGLGTDTQYF. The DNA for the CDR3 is TGCGCCAGCAGCCAAGTGGGGGGTCTCGGCACAGATACGCAGTATTTT.

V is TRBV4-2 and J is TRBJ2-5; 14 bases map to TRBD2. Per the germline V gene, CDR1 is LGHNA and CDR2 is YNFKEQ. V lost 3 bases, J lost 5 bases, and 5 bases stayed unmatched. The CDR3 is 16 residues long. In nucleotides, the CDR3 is TGTGCCAGCAGCCAGACTAGCGGGGGGGCCCAGGAGACCCAGTACTTC. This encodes CASSQTSGGAQETQYF.

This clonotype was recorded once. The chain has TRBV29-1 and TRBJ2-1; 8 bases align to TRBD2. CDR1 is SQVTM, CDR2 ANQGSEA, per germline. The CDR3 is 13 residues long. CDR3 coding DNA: TGCAGTGGTCGGGGACTAGGCCTCAATGAGCAGTTCTTC. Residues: CSGRGLGLNEQFF.

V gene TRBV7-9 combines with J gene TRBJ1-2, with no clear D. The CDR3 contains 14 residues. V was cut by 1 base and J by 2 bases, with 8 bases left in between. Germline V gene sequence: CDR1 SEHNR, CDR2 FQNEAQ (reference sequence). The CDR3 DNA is TGTGCCAGCAGCTTAGTGGGCTGGAACTATGGCTACACCTTC. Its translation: CASSLVGWNYGYTF.